Below, one T cell receptor (beta chain) is given with its context. The data are from a study of blood T cell repertoires in COVID-19. Data came from immunoSEQ multiplex PCR; TCRdb stores just in-frame clones and leaves some out. The table has roughly 260,000 clones, 88% seen once. V gave up 3 bases and J gave up 2 bases, with 9 bases separating them. This CDR3 has 14 residues. Germline loops: CDR1 SGHDT, CDR2 YYEEEE. This chain connects TRBV5-6 to TRBJ1-5; unclear D gene. Material: peripheral blood. The TCR was taken from a middle-aged woman who had recovered from COVID-19. Here the CDR3 reads CASSWQYGNQPQHF. DNA of the CDR3: TGTGCCAGCAGCTGGCAGTACGGCAATCAGCCCCAGCATTTT.